These 30 T cell receptor beta chains were sequenced from one sample in a study of OX40 agonist ivuxolimab in advanced cancers. Here immunoSEQ multiplex PCR was the method, and the copy in TCRdb shows in-frame clones only, minus some. In the table there are fewer than 80,000 clones, about 89% of which are singletons. The starting material was CD4+ or CD8+ T cells sorted from blood, obtained in a trial of the OX40 agonist ivuxolimab. These TCRs come from an adult with an advanced solid tumor such as melanoma, head and neck, liver or kidney cancer.

The V gene is TRBV10-3, the J gene TRBJ1-5; D is undetermined. Trimming took 5 bases from V and 3 from J, leaving 8 bases between them. In germline, CDR1 is ENHRY, CDR2 SYGVKD. This CDR3 has 13 residues. This chain's CDR3 is CAISRTDNQPQHF. CDR3 DNA sequence: TGTGCCATCAGTCGGACGGACAATCAGCCCCAGCATTTT.

About this clone: The sample has other DNA sequences that encode this CDR3 too. The V call is TRBV6-5, the J call TRBJ1-2; D uncertain. This CDR3 is 15 amino acids long. Trimming shortened V by 0 bases and J by 0 bases, and 8 bases separated the two germline ends. Germline V gene lookup returns CDR1 MNHEY and CDR2 SVGAGI. CDR3 bases: TGTGCCAGCAGTTACTCGAGAGGTGCTAACTATGGCTACACCTTC. Protein product: CASSYSRGANYGYTF.

CDR3 sequence reads: CATSRDWNRQNTEAFF. Here the CDR3 DNA reads TGTGCCACCAGCAGAGATTGGAACAGGCAGAACACTGAAGCTTTCTTT. The chain uses TRBV15 and TRBJ1-1, with D perhaps TRBD1 (5 bases). Deletions cut 0 bases from V and 1 base from J, with 12 bases between. This CDR3 is built from 16 residues. Germline CDR1 reads LNHNV; CDR2 reads YYDKDF (reference sequence).

The CDR3 reads CASRRGYSSDTQYF. CDR3 bases: TGTGCCAGCAGGAGAGGTTACTCCTCAGATACGCAGTATTTT. V usage is TRBV6-5 and J usage is TRBJ2-3; D is uncertain. The CDR3 length is 14 residues. V dropped 6 bases and J dropped 4 bases, with 14 bases sitting between them. Germline assignment: CDR1 MNHEY and CDR2 SVGAGI.

The V gene is TRBV4-1, the J gene TRBJ2-7; 10 bases align to TRBD2. Looked up from germline, CDR1 is MGHRA and CDR2 is YSYEKL. V trimming: 3 bases; J trimming: 4 bases; junction bases outside the gene matches: 6. This CDR3 has 15 amino acids. The CDR3 DNA reads TGCGCCAGCAGCCAGAAGCGGGAGGGCCATTACGAGCAGTACTTC. Translation gives CASSQKREGHYEQYF.

V usage is TRBV18 and J usage is TRBJ1-1, with D possibly matching TRBD1 (5 bases). Germline loops: CDR1 KGHSH, CDR2 LQKENI. Between the trimmed V and J ends, which lost 4 bases and 2 bases, there was a span of 17 bases. CDR3 length equals 16 residues. CDR3 in DNA: TGTGCCAGCTCACAGAGATCCGGGACGGCTAACACTGAAGCTTTCTTT. Its protein product is CASSQRSGTANTEAFF.

The V and J genes are TRBV15 and TRBJ1-1; 7 nucleotides align to TRBD1. CDR3 length: 15 residues. The V gene end was trimmed by 5 bases and the J gene end by 1 base; junction bases not matched to a gene: 7. CDR1 is LNHNV, CDR2 YYDKDF, per germline (reference sequence). CDR3 nucleotides: TGTGCCACCAGCGCGTTCAGGGGGGCGAACACTGAAGCTTTCTTT. Its translation is CATSAFRGANTEAFF.

The V and J genes are TRBV28 and TRBJ1-4, with a tentative D call TRBD1 (5 bases). CDR1 and CDR2 from the germline V gene are MDHEN and SYDVKM. This CDR3 is 13 amino acids long. Trimming took off 8 bases at V and 6 bases at J, with 13 bases between the two ends. DNA of the CDR3: TGTGCCAGCCGCAGACAGAGATATGAAAAACTGTTTTTT. Amino acids: CASRRQRYEKLFF.

Here the CDR3 DNA reads TGCGCCAGCTGGGGGCCCGGGGCCAACGTCCTGACTTTC. This sequence encodes CASWGPGANVLTF. The V gene is TRBV4-1, the J gene TRBJ2-6; D may be TRBD1 (6 bases). Germline CDR1 reads MGHRA; CDR2 reads YSYEKL. The CDR3 is 13 amino acids. Trimming removed 8 bases at V and 4 bases at J, with 9 bases between.

This sequence joins TRBV27 and TRBJ2-3; TRBD2 agrees at 10 bases. Germline V gives CDR1 MNHEY, CDR2 SMNVEV (reference sequence). The CDR3 covers 18 residues. V was clipped by 3 bases and J by 2 bases; unmatched bases: 11. Here the CDR3 reads CASSFSFLLAGVTDTQYF. DNA for the CDR3: TGTGCCAGCAGTTTCTCCTTCCTTCTAGCGGGAGTCACAGATACGCAGTATTTT.

In nucleotides, the CDR3 is TGTGCCAGCAGACCTGGTAATCAGCCCCAGCATTTT. It is translated as CASRPGNQPQHF. The chain recombines TRBV28 with TRBJ1-5; D ambiguous. Trimming removed 6 bases at V and 4 bases at J, with 7 bases between. CDR3 length equals 12 residues. CDR1 MDHEN and CDR2 SYDVKM come from the germline V gene.

J is TRBJ1-2 and V is TRBV6-6; 8 bases line up with TRBD1. Germline trimming cut 7 bases from V and 1 base from J; bases unmatched to any gene: 2. CDR1 is MNHNY, CDR2 SVGAGI, per germline (reference sequence). This CDR3 is 13 amino acids long. CDR3 in DNA: TGTGCCAGCAAGGGACAGGATAACTATGGCTACACCTTC. As protein: CASKGQDNYGYTF.

V usage is TRBV28 and J usage is TRBJ2-1; D gene ambiguous. V lost 4 bases and J 7 bases, leaving 14 bases between the germline ends. CDR1 is MDHEN, CDR2 SYDVKM, per germline. The CDR3 loop spans 14 amino acids. DNA of the CDR3: TGTGCCAGCAGTTCTTTCGACATATCAAATGAGCAGTTCTTC. It encodes CASSSFDISNEQFF.

The rearrangement links TRBV6-1 to TRBJ1-1; D remains unclear. This CDR3 is 14 amino acids long. CDR1 is MNHNS, CDR2 SASEGT, per germline. The V gene lost 7 bases and the J gene lost 0 bases, with 12 bases spanning the gap. DNA for the CDR3: TGTGCCAGCACCCTTCATGGGCTGAACACTGAAGCTTTCTTT. As protein: CASTLHGLNTEAFF.

The chain links TRBV18 to TRBJ2-3; 9 positions agree with TRBD1. The CDR3 is 15 residues long. V gave up 5 bases and J gave up 0 bases; unmatched junction bases: 3. The germline gives CDR1 KGHSH, CDR2 LQKENI. The CDR3 sequence is CASSSGTGSTDTQYF. DNA of the CDR3: TGTGCCAGCTCATCCGGGACAGGGAGCACAGATACGCAGTATTTT.

The rearrangement links TRBV5-4 to TRBJ2-2; the match to TRBD2 covers 9 bases. V was clipped by 3 bases and J by 1 base; unmatched bases: 7. The CDR3 loop spans 17 amino acids. The germline gives CDR1 SGHNT, CDR2 YYREEE (reference sequence). CDR3 sequence: CASSSMVSGRNTGELFF. The CDR3 DNA is TGTGCCAGCAGCTCAATGGTTAGCGGGAGGAACACCGGGGAGCTGTTTTTT.

CDR3 sequence reads: CASSNRDPGNTIYF. DNA of the CDR3: TGTGCCAGCTCAAACCGGGACCCCGGAAACACCATATATTTT. V gene TRBV18 combines with J gene TRBJ1-3, with D perhaps TRBD1 (5 bases). The CDR3 is 14 amino acids. The V gene lost 5 bases and the J gene lost 4 bases, with 12 bases spanning the gap. CDR1 and CDR2 from the germline V gene are KGHSH and LQKENI.

The rearrangement links TRBV4-1 to TRBJ2-3, with no clear D. Per germline, CDR1 MGHRA and CDR2 YSYEKL. V was trimmed by 1 base and J by 4 bases, leaving 12 bases between them. This CDR3 has 15 amino acids. The CDR3 reads CASSQGGLSADTQYF. DNA for the CDR3: TGCGCCAGCAGCCAAGGAGGTTTAAGCGCAGATACGCAGTATTTT.

A single count supports this clone. The V gene is TRBV5-1, the J gene TRBJ1-2; D perhaps matches TRBD1 (6 bases). Trimming took 0 bases from V and 8 from J, leaving 14 bases between them. CDR3 length: 14 amino acids. CDR1 and CDR2 (germline): SGHRS, YFSETQ. The CDR3 nucleotides read TGCGCCAGCAGCTTGGAGGTCCCAGGGGACGGCTACACCTTC. Translated, it gives CASSLEVPGDGYTF.

The chain carries TRBV6-5 and TRBJ2-1; the D gene is possibly TRBD2 (6 bases). Between the trimmed V and J ends, which lost 2 bases and 7 bases, there was a span of 9 bases. Per germline, CDR1 MNHEY and CDR2 SVGAGI. The CDR3 length is 13 residues. Here the CDR3 reads CASSYLGGNEQFF. The DNA of the CDR3 is TGTGCCAGCAGTTACCTCGGAGGGAATGAGCAGTTCTTC.

The chain recombines TRBV28 with TRBJ2-5; no definite D call. Germline values: CDR1 MDHEN, CDR2 SYDVKM. CDR3 length: 11 amino acids. Trimming removed 6 bases from V and 2 bases from J, with 4 bases in between. CDR3 in amino acids: CASSPQETQYF. DNA of the CDR3: TGTGCCAGCAGCCCGCAAGAGACCCAGTACTTC.

This chain connects TRBV9 to TRBJ1-6; D unresolved. The CDR3 sequence is 16 residues long. V was trimmed by 4 bases and J by 5 bases, leaving 16 bases between them. Germline loops: CDR1 SGDLS, CDR2 YYNGEE. The CDR3 nucleotides read TGTGCCAGCAGCCCCCGGGCGGAGGCAAATAATTCACCCCTCCACTTT. Amino acids: CASSPRAEANNSPLHF. The whole variable domain, filled in from reference TRBV9 and TRBJ1-6, reads DSGVTQTPKHLITATGQRVTLRCSPRSGDLSVYWYQQSLDQGLQFLIQYYNGEERAKGNILERFSAQQFPDLHSELNLSSLELGDSALYFCASSPRAEANNSPLHFGNGTRLTVT.

This chain uses TRBV7-3 with TRBJ2-1; 12 nucleotides align to TRBD2. J was trimmed by 0 bases and V by 4 bases; bases with no gene match: 7. Germline CDR1 and CDR2: SGHTA and FQGTGA. This CDR3 is built from 18 residues. The CDR3 sequence is CASSSPTSGSISYNEQFF. The CDR3 coding sequence is TGTGCCAGCAGCTCTCCGACTAGCGGGAGTATCTCCTACAATGAGCAGTTCTTC.

The chain recombines TRBV30 with TRBJ1-2, with 7 bases lining up with TRBD1. CDR1 GTSNPN and CDR2 SVGIG come from the germline V gene (reference sequence). J was trimmed by 2 bases and V by 2 bases; bases with no gene match: 5. The CDR3 extends over 14 amino acids. CDR3 DNA: TGTGCCTGGAGTACGGACAGGCCAAACTATGGCTACACCTTC. Translated, it gives CAWSTDRPNYGYTF.

This chain joins TRBV10-3 and TRBJ2-3, with a weak D call TRBD2 (5 bases). CDR1 is ENHRY, CDR2 SYGVKD, per germline. Trimming took 0 bases from V and 5 from J, leaving 9 bases between them. The CDR3 is 14 residues long. This CDR3 is CAISESPGEDTQYF. CDR3 nucleotide sequence: TGTGCCATCAGTGAGTCCCCCGGGGAAGATACGCAGTATTTT.

The rearrangement links TRBV6-6 to TRBJ2-7, with 14 bases lining up with TRBD2. The CDR3 extends over 16 amino acids. Germline values: CDR1 MNHNY, CDR2 SVGAGI (reference sequence). J gave up 3 bases and V 6 bases, and 7 bases lay outside the gene matches. The CDR3 here is CASREGLAGVNYEQYF. The CDR3 DNA reads TGTGCCAGCAGAGAGGGACTAGCGGGAGTTAACTACGAGCAGTACTTC.

This chain links TRBV19 with TRBJ1-2, with D perhaps TRBD1 (6 bases). This CDR3 has 15 amino acids. The V gene's germline CDR1 is LNHDA and CDR2 SQIVND (reference sequence). Trimming shortened V by 1 base and J by 4 bases, and 13 bases separated the two germline ends. The DNA for the CDR3 is TGTGCCAGTAGTATAGTCACAGGGTCGGGCTATGGCTACACCTTC. Amino acids: CASSIVTGSGYGYTF.

The V and J genes are TRBV2 and TRBJ2-3; possible D gene TRBD1, 5 bases. V lost 3 bases, J lost 8 bases, and 12 bases lay in between. The CDR3 has 13 residues. Germline-derived CDR1 and CDR2 are SNHLY and FYNNEI. Here the CDR3 DNA reads TGTGCCAGCAGTGAGAGTGGGGCAGGTACGCAGTATTTT. This encodes CASSESGAGTQYF.

In nucleotides, the CDR3 is TGTGCCAGCAGTGGCCCGGGGGGGGGCACAGATACGCAGTATTTT. It is translated as CASSGPGGGTDTQYF. V is TRBV6-1 and J is TRBJ2-3, with 8 positions matching TRBD2. The CDR3 length is 15 residues. Germline V gene data show CDR1 as MNHNS and CDR2 as SASEGT. J gave up 1 base and V 4 bases, and 4 bases lay outside the gene matches.

This rearrangement joins TRBV10-1 to TRBJ2-7; TRBD2 agrees at 8 bases. Germline assignment: CDR1 WNHNN and CDR2 SYGVQD (reference sequence). V dropped 0 bases and J dropped 3; count of bases not matched to a gene: 1. The CDR3 contains 14 residues. The DNA for the CDR3 is TGCGCCAGCAGTGAGTCGCGGGGGGACTACGAGCAGTACTTC. Its protein product is CASSESRGDYEQYF.